These 5 T cell receptor beta chains came from one sample sequenced in a study of T cells after yellow fever vaccination. MiXCR, applied by TCRdb to the 5' RACE reads, yields one record per CDR3 protein. The table has 500,000 to 650,000 distinct CDR3 sequences, less than 20% seen once; the top ten hold 15% to 20%. Sequences were derived from PBMCs, sampled more than 4 days after the first yellow fever vaccination. These receptors were obtained from a man between 18 and 35 years old who received the YFV17D yellow fever vaccine.

CDR3 sequence (DNA): TGTGCCAGCAGCTTAGGGCGCATTAACTATGGCTACACCTTC. Translating it yields CASSLGRINYGYTF. The V and J genes are TRBV7-2 and TRBJ1-2, with D hard to call. V was pared by 1 base and J by 1 base, with 7 bases between. Germline V gene lookup returns CDR1 SGHTA and CDR2 FQGNSA. The CDR3 loop spans 14 amino acids.

This clonotype was observed many times. The V and J genes are TRBV7-2 and TRBJ1-2; 7 positions match TRBD1. The CDR3 extends over 14 amino acids. The V gene's germline CDR1 is SGHTA and CDR2 FQGNSA. V lost 7 bases and J lost 8; bases outside the gene matches: 13. In DNA form, the CDR3 reads TGTGCCAGCACCCACCGGGACAGCTATAACGGCTACACCTTC. As protein: CASTHRDSYNGYTF. The whole variable domain, filled in from reference TRBV7-2 and TRBJ1-2, reads GAGVSQSPSNKVTEKGKDVELRCDPISGHTALYWYRQSLGQGLEFLIYFQGNSAPDKSGLPSDRFSAERTGGSVSTLTIQRTQQEDSAVYLCASTHRDSYNGYTFGSGTRLTVV.

This clonotype was seen a few times. This chain links TRBV6-2 or TRBV6-3 with TRBJ1-5, with no clear D. Germline-derived CDR1 and CDR2 are MNHEY and SVGEGT. V lost 5 bases and J lost 1, with 6 bases in between. This CDR3 region has 13 residues. The CDR3 is CASSVYSNQPQHF. As DNA, the CDR3 is TGTGCCAGCAGTGTATACAGCAATCAGCCCCAGCATTTT.

In this sample, this clonotype turned up a few times. The J gene is TRBJ1-1, the V gene TRBV5-1; 7 bases line up with TRBD1. Germline lookup yields CDR1 SGHRS and CDR2 YFSETQ. J lost 3 bases, V lost 5 bases, and 10 bases had no gene match. This CDR3 has 15 amino acids. CDR3 protein: CASRGTEWSDTEAFF. DNA of the CDR3: TGCGCCAGCAGGGGGACAGAGTGGTCGGACACTGAAGCTTTCTTT.

The sample holds a few counts of this clonotype. The chain has TRBV20-1 and TRBJ2-7, with D unclear. Trimming shortened V by 3 bases and J by 2 bases, and 2 bases separated the two germline ends. The CDR3 totals 10 residues. Germline V lookup: CDR1 DFQATT, CDR2 SNEGSKA (reference sequence). CDR3: CSASPYEQYV. The CDR3 DNA reads TGCAGTGCTAGTCCCTACGAGCAGTACGTC.